These T cell receptor beta chains were read from a single sample in a study of blood T cell repertoires in COVID-19. Generated by immunoSEQ multiplex PCR, the TCRdb table keeps only in-frame clones and is missing some. The sample records approximately 410,000 clones, roughly 89% being singletons. The source material was peripheral blood. The receptors were sampled from a woman aged 25 to 39 with active or convalescent COVID-19. CDR3s leave out the opening cysteine and the closing phenylalanine or tryptophan.

>TRBV14
ASLSKKLF
>TRBV4-1
ASSQVPGDDNQPQH
>TRBV6-5
ASSREAEAF
>TRBV10-1
ASSDSPGAGEKLF
>TRBV6-4
ASSEEAGTNYGYT
>TRBV7-9
ASSLADSGTDTQY
>TRBV18
ASSTTSTGGNQPQH
>TRBV11-2
ASSLDPSGRWNTEAF
>TRBV19
ASSTLDRTNGSGNTIY
>TRBV21-1
ASSDARLSGNQPQH
>TRBV7-6
ASSSNRGDTQY
>TRBV19
VSSHPPGNTEAF
>TRBV6-5
ASRDFLWAQH
>TRBV3-1/TRBV3-2
ASSPETGGTQY
>TRBV5-8
ASSPGQGNSPLH
>TRBV6-2/TRBV6-3
ASSYYISRSAARTDTQY
>TRBV5-1
ASSPRQGSYEQY
>TRBV15
ATSSDPGGYGYT
>TRBV5-1
ASSLAGAGMNTEAF
>TRBV23-1
ASSQVQRDLLNYGYT
>TRBV6-1
ASSDPGQPQH
>TRBV5-1
ASSLVSGNTEAF
>TRBV6-2/TRBV6-3
ASSQLEVTQY
>TRBV7-9
ASSTRDKLSSSGNTIY
>TRBV7-8
ASSLSLGSNYGYT
>TRBV19
ASSIGTGDSPLH
>TRBV5-1
ASSLVVLGNTEAF
>TRBV5-4
ATGVAGDLGTQY
>TRBV19
ASSPRDRREAF
>TRBV2
ASSDPFKAGLYEQY
>TRBV18
ASSSGTGSYEQY
>TRBV5-4
ASSGGGGSYNEQF
>TRBV19
ASGIQIRSNQPQH
>TRBV3-1/TRBV3-2
ASSQGPGFLLDTQY
>TRBV11-2
ASSLEPGQGLYGYT
>TRBV19
ASSIGTVNTEAF
>TRBV27
ASSLKWGRQETQY
>TRBV2
ARGTGGLGTNEKLF
>TRBV11-3
ASSRGSTEAF
>TRBV6-5
ASRDRGMAQPQH
>TRBV11-2
ASSLRDNLSGYT
>TRBV7-8
ASSLRDPGTGREKLF
>TRBV18
ASSPLASPGQREQY
>TRBV19
ASREPERDPGNTIY
>TRBV10-3
AISDYSGNTIY
>TRBV27
ASSKSGLRVLAGEGLETQY
>TRBV10-3
AISEPAGTDDYGYT
>TRBV4-1
ASSHQWTGKTNTGELF
>TRBV5-4
ASSWRGGGTTNEKLF
>TRBV5-6
ASSLGAVGRNNSPLH
>TRBV3-1/TRBV3-2
ASSAITAGLYNEQF
>TRBV25-1
ASSAVEGAQYNSPLH
>TRBV5-1
ASSGGTTDTQY
>TRBV6-7
ASSYPGHQNTEAF
>TRBV23-1
ASTHPRRMNTEAF
>TRBV4-1
ASSQPTGASGGHRSYEQY
>TRBV6-5
ASRGGTEAF
>TRBV24-1
ATSDRTGDGYT
>TRBV5-4
ASSRTQGAGETQY